These 20 T cell receptor beta chains came from one sample sequenced in a study of shared clonotypes between healthy human individuals. Assay: immunoSEQ multiplex PCR; the TCRdb copy retains only in-frame clones and omits some. The table lists some 2,500,000 clones, less than 95% of them singletons. The sample taken for sequencing was naive CD4+ T cells from PBMCs. Subset meaning: CD45RA+ positively selected. Receptor source: a man in his late teens or twenties in good health. Some clones in this sample may be carry-over from other donors' samples.

The rearrangement links TRBV28 to TRBJ1-2, with a weak D call TRBD1 (6 bases). V shed 4 bases and J shed 14 bases, with 17 bases lying between them. The germline V gene has CDR1 MDHEN and CDR2 SYDVKM. The CDR3 is 12 amino acids. Here the CDR3 DNA reads TGTGCCAGCAGTTCCGGGGGGCCCGGGGCGACCTTC. Protein product: CASSSGGPGATF.

This rearrangement joins TRBV5-1 to TRBJ1-2, with D maybe TRBD1 (6 bases). The germline V gene encodes CDR1 SGHRS and CDR2 YFSETQ. The CDR3 is 14 amino acids. V lost 5 bases, J lost 4 bases, and 15 bases lay in between. CDR3 sequence reads: CASRQDQGSYGYTF. The CDR3 nucleotides read TGCGCCAGCAGACAAGATCAGGGGAGCTATGGCTACACCTTC. Full variable domain (outside the CDR3, taken from reference TRBV5-1 and TRBJ1-2): KAGVTQTPRYLIKTRGQQVTLSCSPISGHRSVSWYQQTPGQGLQFLFEYFSETQRNKGNFPGRFSGRQFSNSRSEMNVSTLELGDSALYLCASRQDQGSYGYTFGSGTRLTVV.

The chain uses TRBV6-6 and TRBJ2-1; D is ambiguous. The CDR3 sequence is 15 residues long. The V and J ends lost 0 bases and 2 bases respectively, with 8 bases between them. The germline V gene encodes CDR1 MNHNY and CDR2 SVGAGI (reference sequence). Here the CDR3 reads CASSYSLQTYNEQFF. For the CDR3, the DNA is TGTGCCAGCAGTTACTCGTTGCAGACCTACAATGAGCAGTTCTTC.

V and J are TRBV28 and TRBJ2-7; perhaps TRBD1 as D (6 bases). This CDR3 contains 14 residues. The V gene lost 6 bases and the J gene lost 6 bases, with 18 bases spanning the gap. The germline CDR1 and CDR2 sequences are MDHEN and SYDVKM. The CDR3 is CASRYGTPGTEQYF. The CDR3 DNA sequence: TGTGCCAGCAGATACGGGACACCTGGGACCGAGCAGTACTTC.

The rearrangement links TRBV5-1 to TRBJ2-1, with 7 bases identical to TRBD2. This CDR3 region has 15 residues. With 3 bases clipped from V and 5 bases from J, the junction kept 8 bases outside the gene matches. CDR1 is SGHRS and CDR2 is YFSETQ in the germline V gene. DNA of the CDR3: TGCGCCAGCAGCTCCGCCCGCCTAGCGGACAATGAGCAGTTCTTC. It is translated as CASSSARLADNEQFF.

The sample holds one count of this clone. The chain uses TRBV10-3 and TRBJ1-1; unclear D gene. Germline assignment: CDR1 ENHRY and CDR2 SYGVKD. The CDR3 totals 14 residues. V shed 3 bases and J shed 4 bases, with 12 bases lying between them. CDR3 nucleotides: TGTGCCATCAGTGAAATCGGCATAACCACTGAAGCTTTCTTT. This gives the protein CAISEIGITTEAFF.

This clone came up a few times. The chain carries TRBV19 and TRBJ1-1; D not certain. Trimming removed 4 bases from V and 4 bases from J, with 16 bases in between. CDR1 and CDR2 from the germline V gene are LNHDA and SQIVND (reference sequence). CDR3 length: 15 residues. The CDR3 DNA follows: TGTGCCAGTAGTACCTCGGACGCCCAAGGCACTGAAGCTTTCTTT. It codes for CASSTSDAQGTEAFF. The whole variable domain, filled in from reference TRBV19 and TRBJ1-1, reads DGGITQSPKYLFRKEGQNVTLSCEQNLNHDAMYWYRQDPGQGLRLIYYSQIVNDFQKGDIAEGYSVSREKKESFPLTVTSAQKNPTAFYLCASSTSDAQGTEAFFGQGTRLTVV.

This chain joins TRBV29-1 and TRBJ2-3, with 8 positions matching TRBD2. With V trimmed by 2 bases and J by 1 base, 14 bases remained unmatched. Germline CDR1 reads SQVTM; CDR2 reads ANQGSEA. The CDR3 sequence is 18 residues long. CDR3 nucleotides: TGCAGCGTTGAACGGGTAGCGGGGTTTCAGGGAGGCACAGATACGCAGTATTTT. Its translation: CSVERVAGFQGGTDTQYF.

This chain connects TRBV2 to TRBJ2-7; the match to TRBD1 covers 9 bases. CDR3 size: 14 residues. With V trimmed by 7 bases and J by 1 base, 5 bases remained unmatched. Germline CDR1 reads SNHLY; CDR2 reads FYNNEI. The CDR3 nucleotides read TGTGCCAGCAAAGGACAGGGGCCGTCCTACGAGCAGTACTTC. Its translation is CASKGQGPSYEQYF.

J is TRBJ1-2 and V is TRBV14, with unresolved D. There are 15 residues in the CDR3. Germline V CDR1 and CDR2: SGHDN, FVKESK. Trimming took off 4 bases at V and 8 bases at J, with 20 bases between the two ends. This CDR3 is CASSLSLGSQGGYTF. The CDR3 DNA reads as TGTGCCAGCAGCCTATCGCTCGGGTCCCAAGGGGGCTACACCTTC.

V is TRBV30 and J is TRBJ2-7, with D perhaps matching TRBD1 or TRBD2 (5 bases each). The CDR3 loop spans 12 amino acids. In germline, CDR1 is GTSNPN, CDR2 SVGIG (reference sequence). V lost 3 bases to trimming and J lost 2 bases, with 8 bases between them. The CDR3 DNA reads TGTGCCTGGAGGGGACGAACCTACGAGCAGTACTTC. Encoded protein: CAWRGRTYEQYF.

This CDR3 is CASSVGTGGGYGYTF. The DNA of the CDR3 is TGTGCCAGCAGCGTCGGGACAGGGGGTGGCTATGGCTACACCTTC. The chain has TRBV9 and TRBJ1-2; 11 nucleotides align to TRBD1. This CDR3 has 15 amino acids. V trimming: 2 bases; J trimming: 4 bases; junction bases outside the gene matches: 4. CDR1 SGDLS and CDR2 YYNGEE come from the germline V gene.

The V call is TRBV4-1, the J call TRBJ1-5; D is perhaps TRBD1 (5 bases). CDR3 size: 12 residues. Trimming cost V 1 base and J 9 bases, with 7 bases left between them. Per the germline V gene, CDR1 is MGHRA and CDR2 is YSYEKL. CDR3 in DNA: TGCGCCAGCAGCCAAGCAGGGAGGCCCCAGCATTTT. Translated, it gives CASSQAGRPQHF.

This clone was observed a few times. The CDR3 bases are TGTGCCTCGGGGGTTCGAATGAACACTGAAGCTTTCTTT. Its translation is CASGVRMNTEAFF. The V gene is TRBV6-1, the J gene TRBJ1-1, with D maybe TRBD1 (5 bases). CDR3 size: 13 residues. The germline CDR1 and CDR2 sequences are MNHNS and SASEGT. V lost 11 bases and J 0 bases, leaving 13 bases between the germline ends.

The rearrangement links TRBV7-2 to TRBJ2-7; 9 nucleotides agree with TRBD1. Germline values: CDR1 SGHTA, CDR2 FQGNSA. The CDR3 totals 14 residues. Trimming cost V 5 bases and J 6 bases; bases outside gene matches: 8. Here the CDR3 reads CASSLMGQGREQYF. Written as DNA, the CDR3 is TGTGCCAGCAGCCTGATGGGACAGGGCCGCGAGCAGTACTTC.

J is TRBJ2-7 and V is TRBV5-4; D possibly corresponds to TRBD1 (5 bases). The V end lost 0 bases, the J end lost 5 bases, and 15 bases lay between the germline ends. This CDR3 has 15 amino acids. Germline lookup yields CDR1 SGHNT and CDR2 YYREEE (reference sequence). The DNA of the CDR3 is TGTGCCAGCAGCTTGGCGGGTTTAGGGGCCCACGAGCAGTACTTC. It encodes CASSLAGLGAHEQYF. The full variable domain, with the rest looked up from reference TRBV5-4 and TRBJ2-7, is ETGVTQSPTHLIKTRGQQVTLRCSSQSGHNTVSWYQQALGQGPQFIFQYYREEENGRGNFPPRFSGLQFPNYSSELNVNALELDDSALYLCASSLAGLGAHEQYFGPGTRLTVT.

The chain joins TRBV28 to TRBJ1-2, with 8 bases lining up with TRBD1. Germline CDR1 and CDR2: MDHEN and SYDVKM. Trimming removed 7 bases from V and 6 bases from J; junction bases left unmatched: 10. This CDR3 is built from 14 residues. Written as DNA, the CDR3 is TGTGCCAGCAACTACCAGGGGGCGGGGAATGGCTACACCTTC. Protein product: CASNYQGAGNGYTF.

This chain joins TRBV11-2 and TRBJ2-7; TRBD1 is a possible D gene (6 bases). Germline values: CDR1 SGHAT, CDR2 FQNNGV. V was cut by 4 bases and J by 2 bases, with 18 bases left in between. The CDR3 length is 16 residues. The CDR3 region has the DNA TGTGCCAGCAGCTCCACGGCCACTCAGGGGACCTACGAGCAGTACTTC. This translates into CASSSTATQGTYEQYF.

The sample holds one count of this clone. J is TRBJ2-3 and V is TRBV6-5; a weak D match, TRBD1 (6 bases). The CDR3 is made up of 13 amino acids. The germline V gene has CDR1 MNHEY and CDR2 SVGAGI. Trimming left V 8 bases short and J 2 bases short, with 11 bases between. In nucleotides, the CDR3 is TGTGCCAGCGGGACACCTACCACAGATACGCAGTATTTT. This translates into CASGTPTTDTQYF.

This clone occurred a few times. The sample carries other DNA sequences with the same CDR3. V is TRBV9 and J is TRBJ1-1; D is ambiguous. Trimming shortened V by 4 bases and J by 4 bases, and 11 bases separated the two germline ends. The CDR3 spans 13 residues. The germline gives CDR1 SGDLS, CDR2 YYNGEE. The CDR3 region has the DNA TGTGCCAGCAGCCCCGGGGATGGCACTGAAGCTTTCTTT. Its translation: CASSPGDGTEAFF.